The entry below gives a single T cell receptor (beta chain) sequence along with its context. Its cognate antigen is unknown. This sample stems from a study of CD8+ T cells in alopecia areata. General study results and limits: Amid tofacitinib therapy, many expanded lesional clones stayed present in scalp and blood.

RNA extraction was followed by reverse transcription into cDNA, which acted as the sequencing template. Assay used: immunoSEQ multiplex PCR; TCRdb lists only in-frame clones, some missing. The table includes 160,000 or so clones, 58% detected once. Trimming cost V 3 bases and J 4 bases, with 21 bases left between them. The CDR3 has 16 residues. Germline V CDR1 and CDR2: GTSNPN, SVGIG (reference sequence). The sample's treatment: oral pan-JAK inhibitor, 5-10 mg twice daily. The TCR comes from a human donor with alopecia areata. The chain joins TRBV30 to TRBJ1-2; no definite D call. This specimen was CD4+ T cells sorted from blood, taken at approximately week 56, from a patient treated with tofacitinib. The DNA for the CDR3 is TGTGCCTGGAGACTCAAGACCGCCGGAAATAGCTATGGCTACACCTTC. Translating gives CAWRLKTAGNSYGYTF. Combining the CDR3 with reference TRBV30 and TRBJ1-2 gives the whole variable domain SQTIHQWPATLVQPVGSPLSLECTVEGTSNPNLYWYRQAAGRGLQLLFYSVGIGQISSEVPQNLSASRPQDRQFILSSKKLLLSDSGFYLCAWRLKTAGNSYGYTFGSGTRLTVV.